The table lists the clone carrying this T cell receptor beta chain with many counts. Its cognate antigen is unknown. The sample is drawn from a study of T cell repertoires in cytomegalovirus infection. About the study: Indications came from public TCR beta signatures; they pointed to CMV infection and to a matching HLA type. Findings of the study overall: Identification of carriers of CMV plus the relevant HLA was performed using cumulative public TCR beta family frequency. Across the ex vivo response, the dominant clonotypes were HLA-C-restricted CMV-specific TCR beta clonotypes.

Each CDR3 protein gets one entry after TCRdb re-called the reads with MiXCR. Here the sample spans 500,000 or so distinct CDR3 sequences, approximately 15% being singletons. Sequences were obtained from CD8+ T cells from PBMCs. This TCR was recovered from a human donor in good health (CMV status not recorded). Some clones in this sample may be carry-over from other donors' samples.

The CDR3 loop reads CASSPIPHEQYF. The CDR3 DNA follows: TGTGCCAGCAGCCCCATTCCCCACGAGCAGTACTTC. The chain links TRBV12-3 or TRBV12-4 to TRBJ2-7, with D unclear. This CDR3 spans 12 amino acids. The V end was cut by 6 bases, the J end by 5 bases, with 11 bases between.